This T cell receptor (beta chain) was retrieved from a study of blood T cell repertoires in COVID-19. Study details: Spain, Italy and the United States supplied samples that represented acute and convalescent COVID-19.

Profiling relied on immunoSEQ multiplex PCR, and the TCRdb table lists in-frame clones only, not all of them. The sample has roughly 180,000 clones; more than 80% are singletons. V lost 5 bases, J lost 0 bases, and 10 bases stayed unmatched. The CDR3 is 19 amino acids. The germline gives CDR1 MNHNY, CDR2 SVGAGI (reference sequence). J is TRBJ2-4 and V is TRBV6-6; 13 bases are a match to TRBD2. Sequenced input: peripheral blood. The sequence derives from a human donor in a cohort sampled during active COVID-19. CDR3 DNA: TGTGCCAGCAGTCGGACTAGCGGGGGTCCAGGAGGAGCCAAAAACATTCAGTACTTC. Encoded protein: CASSRTSGGPGGAKNIQYF.